The clone carrying this T cell receptor beta chain came up a few times. This specimen belongs to a study of blood T cells in healthy people across ages. A J-beta primer mix and a sample-barcoded 5' primer were used in a second PCR of roughly 6 to 11 cycles. All cDNA molecules were each tagged by a template-switch adaptor with 12 random nucleotides. TCRdb ran MiXCR on the 5' RACE reads and lists one entry per CDR3 protein. The repertoire includes 500,000 to 650,000 distinct CDR3 sequences, about 29% of them detected once, and 3% to 4% sits in the top ten. This sample was shared with a second study, whose subject was T cells of mothers and their children. That investigation notes: Random nucleotides (2-4) and sample barcodes were added by the M1S primer used in the second PCR. For each mother, over 9.5 million TCR beta CDR3 reads were obtained, and for each child, roughly 2.8 million.

The TCR comes from a boy younger than 10 in good health. What was sequenced was blood.

In nucleotides, the CDR3 is TGTGCCTGGAGTGCCTACGTACGGGAGCAGTACTTC. It yields the protein CAWSAYVREQYF. J is TRBJ2-7 and V is TRBV30; D remains ambiguous. Between the trimmed V and J ends, which lost 1 base and 7 bases, there was a span of 11 bases. CDR1 and CDR2 from the germline V gene are GTSNPN and SVGIG (reference sequence). The CDR3 covers 12 residues.